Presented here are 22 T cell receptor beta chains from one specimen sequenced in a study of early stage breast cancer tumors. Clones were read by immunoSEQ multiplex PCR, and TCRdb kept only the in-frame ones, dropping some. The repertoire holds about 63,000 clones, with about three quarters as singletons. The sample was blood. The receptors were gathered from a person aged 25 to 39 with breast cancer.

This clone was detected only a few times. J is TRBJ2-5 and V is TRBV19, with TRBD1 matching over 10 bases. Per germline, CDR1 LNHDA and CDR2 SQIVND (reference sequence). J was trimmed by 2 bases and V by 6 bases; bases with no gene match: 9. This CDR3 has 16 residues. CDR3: CASRDPGTGEQETQYF. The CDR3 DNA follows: TGTGCCAGTAGGGATCCCGGGACAGGGGAACAAGAGACCCAGTACTTC.

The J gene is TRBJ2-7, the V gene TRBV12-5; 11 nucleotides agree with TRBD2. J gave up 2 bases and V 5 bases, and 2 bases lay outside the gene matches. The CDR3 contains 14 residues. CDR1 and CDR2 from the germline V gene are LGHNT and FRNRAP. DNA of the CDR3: TGTGCTAGTGGTCAGACTAGCGGGACCTACGAGCAGTACTTC. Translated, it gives CASGQTSGTYEQYF.

The CDR3, as DNA: TGCGCCAGCAGTGAGTCACCCCGCACGAGCTCCTACGAGCAGTACTTC. This sequence encodes CASSESPRTSSYEQYF. The rearrangement uses TRBV10-1 and TRBJ2-7; D ambiguous. The CDR3 loop spans 16 amino acids. The V gene's germline CDR1 is WNHNN and CDR2 SYGVQD (reference sequence). V lost 0 bases and J 0 bases, leaving 12 bases between the germline ends.

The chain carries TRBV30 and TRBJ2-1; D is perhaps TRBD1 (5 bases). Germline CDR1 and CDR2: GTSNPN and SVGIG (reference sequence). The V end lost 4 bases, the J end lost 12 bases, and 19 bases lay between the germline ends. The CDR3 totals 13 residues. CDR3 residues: CAWTTQGDSGQFF. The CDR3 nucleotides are TGTGCCTGGACCACCCAGGGCGACAGTGGGCAGTTCTTC.

The CDR3 protein is CASSVVFGYGYTF. The CDR3, as DNA: TGTGCCAGCAGCGTAGTGTTCGGCTATGGCTACACCTTC. The genes are TRBV9 and TRBJ1-2; D not certain. Looked up from germline, CDR1 is SGDLS and CDR2 is YYNGEE. V was shortened by 0 bases and J by 4 bases, with 7 bases between the two germline ends. The CDR3 loop spans 13 amino acids.

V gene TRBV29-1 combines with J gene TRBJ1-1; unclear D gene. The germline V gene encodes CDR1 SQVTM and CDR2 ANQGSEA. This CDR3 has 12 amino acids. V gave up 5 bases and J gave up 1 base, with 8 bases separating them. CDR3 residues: CSVLGQNTEAFF. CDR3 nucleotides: TGCAGCGTTTTGGGTCAGAACACTGAAGCTTTCTTT.

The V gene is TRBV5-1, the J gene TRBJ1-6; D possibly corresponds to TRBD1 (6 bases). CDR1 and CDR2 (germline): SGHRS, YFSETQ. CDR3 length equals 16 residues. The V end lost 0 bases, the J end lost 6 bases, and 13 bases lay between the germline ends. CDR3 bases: TGCGCCAGCAGCTTGGCCACAGGGCCCCCTAATTCACCCCTCCACTTT. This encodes CASSLATGPPNSPLHF.

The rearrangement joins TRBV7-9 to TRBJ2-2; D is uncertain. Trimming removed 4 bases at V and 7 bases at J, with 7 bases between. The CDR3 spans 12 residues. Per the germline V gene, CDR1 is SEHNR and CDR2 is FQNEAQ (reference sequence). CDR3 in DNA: TGTGCCAGCAGCTCCCTAGGCGGGGAGCTGTTTTTT. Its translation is CASSSLGGELFF. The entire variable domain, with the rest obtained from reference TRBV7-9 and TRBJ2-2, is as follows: DTGVSQNPRHKITKRGQNVTFRCDPISEHNRLYWYRQTLGQGPEFLTYFQNEAQLEKSRLLSDRFSAERPKGSFSTLEIQRTEQGDSAMYLCASSSLGGELFFGEGSRLTVL.

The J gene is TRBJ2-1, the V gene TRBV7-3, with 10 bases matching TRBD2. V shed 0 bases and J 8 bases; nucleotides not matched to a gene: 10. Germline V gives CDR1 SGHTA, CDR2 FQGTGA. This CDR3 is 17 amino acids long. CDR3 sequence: CASSLTRASGSNYEQFF. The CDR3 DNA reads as TGTGCCAGCAGCTTAACTCGCGCTAGCGGGAGCAACTATGAGCAGTTCTTC.

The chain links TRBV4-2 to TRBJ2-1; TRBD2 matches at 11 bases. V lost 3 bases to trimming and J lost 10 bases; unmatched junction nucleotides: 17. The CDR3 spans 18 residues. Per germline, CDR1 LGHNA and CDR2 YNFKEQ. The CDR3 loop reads CASSQAPRTSGLGGEQFF. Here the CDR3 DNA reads TGTGCCAGCAGCCAGGCGCCTAGGACTAGCGGGTTGGGAGGCGAGCAGTTCTTC.

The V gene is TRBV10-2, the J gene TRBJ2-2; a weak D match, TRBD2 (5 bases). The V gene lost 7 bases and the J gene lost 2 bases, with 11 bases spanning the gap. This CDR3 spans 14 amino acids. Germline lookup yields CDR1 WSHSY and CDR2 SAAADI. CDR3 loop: CASNQAVNTGELFF. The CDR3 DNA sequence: TGCGCCAGCAATCAAGCGGTAAACACCGGGGAGCTGTTTTTT.

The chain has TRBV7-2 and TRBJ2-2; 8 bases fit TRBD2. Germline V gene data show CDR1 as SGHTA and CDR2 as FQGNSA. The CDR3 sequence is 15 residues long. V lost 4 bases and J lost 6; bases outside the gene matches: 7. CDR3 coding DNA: TGTGCCAGCAGCTCCGTGGCACTAGCGGCCGGGGAGCTGTTTTTT. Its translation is CASSSVALAAGELFF. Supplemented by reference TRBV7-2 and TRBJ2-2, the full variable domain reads GAGVSQSPSNKVTEKGKDVELRCDPISGHTALYWYRQSLGQGLEFLIYFQGNSAPDKSGLPSDRFSAERTGGSVSTLTIQRTQQEDSAVYLCASSSVALAAGELFFGEGSRLTVL.

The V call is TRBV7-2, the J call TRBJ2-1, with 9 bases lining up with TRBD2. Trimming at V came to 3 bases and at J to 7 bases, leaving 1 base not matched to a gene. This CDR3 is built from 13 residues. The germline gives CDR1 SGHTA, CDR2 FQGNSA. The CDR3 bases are TGTGCCAGCAGCTTTAGCGGGAGAAATGAGCAGTTCTTC. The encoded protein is CASSFSGRNEQFF.

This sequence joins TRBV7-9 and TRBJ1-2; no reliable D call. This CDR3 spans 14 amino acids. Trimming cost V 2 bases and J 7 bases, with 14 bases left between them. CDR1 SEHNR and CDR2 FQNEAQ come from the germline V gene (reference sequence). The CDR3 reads CASSLKEGLSGYTF. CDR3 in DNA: TGTGCCAGCAGCTTAAAGGAGGGTTTAAGTGGCTACACCTTC.

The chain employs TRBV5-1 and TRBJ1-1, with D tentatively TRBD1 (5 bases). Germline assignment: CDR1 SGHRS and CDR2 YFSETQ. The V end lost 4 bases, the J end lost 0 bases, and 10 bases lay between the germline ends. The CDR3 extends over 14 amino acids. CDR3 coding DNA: TGCGCCAGCAGCCTGGGGGGGATGAACACTGAAGCTTTCTTT. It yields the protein CASSLGGMNTEAFF.

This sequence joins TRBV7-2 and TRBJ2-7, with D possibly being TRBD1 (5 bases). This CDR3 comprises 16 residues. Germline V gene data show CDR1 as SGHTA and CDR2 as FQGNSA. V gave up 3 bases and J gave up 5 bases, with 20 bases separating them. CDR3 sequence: CASSFDWARGINEQYF. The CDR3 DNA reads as TGTGCCAGCAGCTTCGACTGGGCAAGGGGAATCAACGAGCAGTACTTC.

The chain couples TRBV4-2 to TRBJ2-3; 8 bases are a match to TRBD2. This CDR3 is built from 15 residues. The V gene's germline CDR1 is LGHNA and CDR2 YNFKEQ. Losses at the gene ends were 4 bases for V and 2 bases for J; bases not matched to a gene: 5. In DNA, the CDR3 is TGTGCCAGCAGCCTACTAGCGGAACACACAGATACGCAGTATTTT. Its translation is CASSLLAEHTDTQYF.

The DNA of the CDR3 is TGCGCCAGCAGCATGACAGGGGTTAGGCAAGAGACCCAGTACTTC. It specifies CASSMTGVRQETQYF. The chain couples TRBV5-1 to TRBJ2-5, with TRBD1 matching over 8 bases. V trimming: 4 bases; J trimming: 2 bases; junction bases outside the gene matches: 7. This CDR3 comprises 15 residues. Germline CDR1 is SGHRS and CDR2 is YFSETQ.

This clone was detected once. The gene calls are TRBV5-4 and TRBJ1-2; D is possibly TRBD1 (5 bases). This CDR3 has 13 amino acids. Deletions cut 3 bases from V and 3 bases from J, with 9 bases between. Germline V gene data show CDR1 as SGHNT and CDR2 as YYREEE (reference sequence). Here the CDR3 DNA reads TGTGCCAGCAGCTCCGACAGCCACTATGGCTACACCTTC. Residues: CASSSDSHYGYTF.

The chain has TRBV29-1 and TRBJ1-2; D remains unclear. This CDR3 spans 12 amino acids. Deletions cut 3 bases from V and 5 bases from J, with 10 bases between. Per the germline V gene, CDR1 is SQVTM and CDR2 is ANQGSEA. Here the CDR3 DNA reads TGCAGCGTTGAGGGCCTGGCGTATGGCTACACCTTC. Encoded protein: CSVEGLAYGYTF.

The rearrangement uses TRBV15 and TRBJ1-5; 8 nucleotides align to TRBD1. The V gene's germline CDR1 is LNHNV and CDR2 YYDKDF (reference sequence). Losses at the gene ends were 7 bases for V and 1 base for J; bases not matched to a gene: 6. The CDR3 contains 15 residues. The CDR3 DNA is TGTGCCACCAAAGACAGGGGTGCGAGCAATCAGCCCCAGCATTTT. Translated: CATKDRGASNQPQHF.

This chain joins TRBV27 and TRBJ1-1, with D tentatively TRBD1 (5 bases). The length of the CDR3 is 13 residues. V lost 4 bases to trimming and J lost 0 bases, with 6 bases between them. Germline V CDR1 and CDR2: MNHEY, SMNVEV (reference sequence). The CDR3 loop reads CASSSGLNTEAFF. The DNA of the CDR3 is TGTGCCAGCAGTTCAGGGTTGAACACTGAAGCTTTCTTT.